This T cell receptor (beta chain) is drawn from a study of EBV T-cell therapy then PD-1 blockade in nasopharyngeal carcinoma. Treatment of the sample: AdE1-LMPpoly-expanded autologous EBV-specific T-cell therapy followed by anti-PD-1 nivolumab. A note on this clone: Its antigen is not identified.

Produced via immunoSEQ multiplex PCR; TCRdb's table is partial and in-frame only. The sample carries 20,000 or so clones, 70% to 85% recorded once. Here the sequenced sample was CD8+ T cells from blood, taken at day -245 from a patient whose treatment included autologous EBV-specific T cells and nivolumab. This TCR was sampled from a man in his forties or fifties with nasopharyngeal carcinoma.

The DNA for the CDR3 is TGTGCCAGCAGTCGACAGGGGGCGCGAACCGGGGAGCTGTTTTTT. Protein sequence: CASSRQGARTGELFF. The rearrangement links TRBV6-5 to TRBJ2-2; 10 positions match TRBD1. The germline V gene encodes CDR1 MNHEY and CDR2 SVGAGI. This CDR3 comprises 15 residues. After removal of 5 bases from V and 5 bases from J, the junction contained 5 bases not matched to a gene.